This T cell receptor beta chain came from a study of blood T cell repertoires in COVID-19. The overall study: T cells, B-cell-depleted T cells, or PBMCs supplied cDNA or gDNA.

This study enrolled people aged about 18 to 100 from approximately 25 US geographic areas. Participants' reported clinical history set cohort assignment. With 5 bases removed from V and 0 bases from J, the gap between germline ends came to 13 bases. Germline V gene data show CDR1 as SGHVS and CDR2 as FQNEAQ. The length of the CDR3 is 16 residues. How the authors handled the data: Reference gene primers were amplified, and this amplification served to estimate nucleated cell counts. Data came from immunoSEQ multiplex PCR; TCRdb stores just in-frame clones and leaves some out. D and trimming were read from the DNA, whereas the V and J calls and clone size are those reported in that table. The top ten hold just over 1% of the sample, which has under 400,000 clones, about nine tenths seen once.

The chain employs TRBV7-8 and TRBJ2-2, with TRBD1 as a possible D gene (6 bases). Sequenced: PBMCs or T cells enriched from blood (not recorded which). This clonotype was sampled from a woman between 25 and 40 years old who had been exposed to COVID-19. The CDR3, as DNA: TGTGCCAGCAGCGCACAGGGTTATGCGAACACCGGGGAGCTGTTTTTT. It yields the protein CASSAQGYANTGELFF.